The 20 T cell receptor beta chains reported below all come from one sample, sequenced in a study of blood T cells in healthy people across ages. With a J-beta primer mix and a sample-barcoded 5' primer, a second PCR ran roughly 7 to 11 cycles. One entry per CDR3 protein results from TCRdb running MiXCR on the 5' RACE reads. The sample carries around 1.7 million distinct CDR3 sequences, roughly 27% recorded once. Sample: blood. The receptors were gathered from a woman between 25 and 40 years old in good health.

This clonotype turned up a few times. This sequence joins TRBV12-3 or TRBV12-4 and TRBJ1-1; 12 bases fit TRBD1. V lost 3 bases and J lost 7; bases outside the gene matches: 3. The CDR3 has 14 amino acids. The CDR3 DNA is TGTGCCAGCAGTTTCGGGACAGGGGGCTTTGAAGCTTTCTTT. Amino acid sequence: CASSFGTGGFEAFF.

As to this clonotype: One end of the junction varies from germline; a read error may be responsible. V gene TRBV20-1 combines with J gene TRBJ2-5; 8 positions agree with TRBD2. Germline V CDR1 and CDR2: DFQATT, SNEGSKA (reference sequence). The CDR3 totals 15 residues. The DNA for the CDR3 is TGCGGTGCTCTAAGTACTAGCGGAGGACAAGAGACCCAGTACTTC. Encoded protein: CGALSTSGGQETQYF.

This chain connects TRBV2 to TRBJ2-5; 11 nucleotides line up with TRBD2. The CDR3 consists of 16 residues. Germline-derived CDR1 and CDR2 are SNHLY and FYNNEI. V trimming: 4 bases; J trimming: 2 bases; junction bases outside the gene matches: 6. In DNA, the CDR3 is TGTGCCAGCAGTGCTGGGACTAGCGGCTTTCAAGAGACCCAGTACTTC. As protein: CASSAGTSGFQETQYF.

The chain has TRBV10-3 and TRBJ2-2; maybe TRBD2 (5 bases). The CDR3 has 14 amino acids. V was clipped by 0 bases and J by 6 bases, with 8 bases between them. The V gene's germline CDR1 is ENHRY and CDR2 SYGVKD. The CDR3: CAISESDSAGELFF. CDR3 nucleotide sequence: TGTGCCATCAGTGAGTCGGACTCCGCCGGGGAGCTGTTTTTT.

J is TRBJ2-3 and V is TRBV5-5; 8 positions agree with TRBD2. V shed 6 bases, J shed 0 bases, and the junction held 9 bases outside the gene matches. The CDR3 is 16 residues long. Germline loops: CDR1 SGHKS, CDR2 YYEKEE (reference sequence). CDR3: CASKPSLAGSTDTQYF. The CDR3, as DNA: TGTGCCAGCAAACCATCATTAGCGGGGAGCACAGATACGCAGTATTTT. Full variable domain (remainder filled in from reference TRBV5-5 and TRBJ2-3): DAGVTQSPTHLIKTRGQQVTLRCSPISGHKSVSWYQQVLGQGPQFIFQYYEKEERGRGNFPDRFSARQFPNYSSELNVNALLLGDSALYLCASKPSLAGSTDTQYFGPGTRLTVL.

This clonotype came up a few times. The J gene is TRBJ2-3, the V gene TRBV5-1; TRBD2 matches at 15 bases. CDR3 size: 15 residues. Germline loops: CDR1 SGHRS, CDR2 YFSETQ. After removal of 7 bases from V and 3 bases from J, the junction contained 3 bases not matched to a gene. CDR3 DNA: TGCGCCAGCTTCGGACTAGCGGGAGGGACAGATACGCAGTATTTT. Translated: CASFGLAGGTDTQYF.

This clonotype was counted many times. The chain joins TRBV11-2 to TRBJ2-5; possibly TRBD1 or TRBD2 for D (5 bases each). The CDR3 has 11 residues. V was pared by 1 base and J by 9 bases, with 6 bases between. CDR1 is SGHAT and CDR2 is FQNNGV in the germline V gene. The CDR3, as DNA: TGTGCCAGCAGCTTAGGGGACGCCCAGTACTTC. Protein sequence: CASSLGDAQYF.

Ten or more counts support this clonotype. The chain uses TRBV5-1 and TRBJ2-7; D gene ambiguous. Trimming pared 0 bases from V and 6 bases from J, leaving 10 bases between. This CDR3 comprises 13 residues. Per the germline V gene, CDR1 is SGHRS and CDR2 is YFSETQ. The CDR3 spells CASSLAPGTEQYF. CDR3 sequence (DNA): TGCGCCAGCAGCTTGGCTCCAGGTACCGAGCAGTACTTC.

The chain combines TRBV5-1 with TRBJ2-1; D is uncertain. This CDR3 is built from 12 residues. The ends were cut back, 2 bases at V and 6 bases at J, with 6 bases in the middle. From germline, CDR1 is SGHRS and CDR2 YFSETQ. CDR3 region: CASSFISNEQFF. The CDR3 nucleotides are TGCGCCAGCAGCTTCATCAGCAATGAGCAGTTCTTC.

This clonotype has a handful of counts. The chain recombines TRBV6-5 with TRBJ1-2, with a possible D match to TRBD1 (5 bases). Germline values: CDR1 MNHEY, CDR2 SVGAGI. Trimming removed 5 bases from V and 7 bases from J, with 17 bases in between. The CDR3 length is 14 residues. The CDR3: CASSASQGISGYTF. The DNA for the CDR3 is TGTGCCAGCAGTGCCTCTCAGGGTATCAGTGGCTACACCTTC.

Regarding this clonotype: At one boundary the junction diverges from the germline segment, which might be a read error. The DNA for the CDR3 is TGCAGTGCTAGAGATCGGGGAAATGAAAAACGGTTTTTT. Protein product: CSARDRGNEKRFF. J is TRBJ1-4 and V is TRBV20-1; D is ambiguous. Germline CDR1 reads DFQATT; CDR2 reads SNEGSKA (reference sequence). The CDR3 spans 13 residues.

This chain joins TRBV28 and TRBJ2-1; TRBD2 matches 7 bases. The CDR3 spans 15 residues. V dropped 6 bases and J dropped 3; count of bases not matched to a gene: 8. CDR1 is MDHEN, CDR2 SYDVKM, per germline. The CDR3 DNA sequence: TGTGCCAGCAGCAAGAGGTCTAGCGGCTACAATGAGCAGTTCTTC. Its translation is CASSKRSSGYNEQFF.

A few counts support this clonotype. This sequence joins TRBV7-2 and TRBJ2-3, with D perhaps matching TRBD2 (6 bases). The germline V gene encodes CDR1 SGHTA and CDR2 FQGNSA. This CDR3 contains 15 residues. With 4 bases removed from V and 5 bases from J, the gap between germline ends came to 16 bases. The CDR3 nucleotides read TGTGCCAGCAGCTCCTCCGGGACTTCAGGAGATACGCAGTATTTT. Protein sequence: CASSSSGTSGDTQYF.

With respect to this clonotype: At one end the junction does not follow the germline gene, possibly because of a read error. J is TRBJ2-3 and V is TRBV12-3 or TRBV12-4, with unresolved D. The CDR3 consists of 11 residues. The CDR3 region is CASMKADAQYF. In DNA, the CDR3 is TGTGCCAGCATGAAAGCAGATGCGCAGTATTTT.

This clonotype was detected a few times. This chain joins TRBV5-5 and TRBJ2-7; the D gene is possibly TRBD1 (6 bases). The V gene's germline CDR1 is SGHKS and CDR2 YYEKEE (reference sequence). V was shortened by 2 bases and J by 7 bases, with 16 bases between the two germline ends. The CDR3 covers 14 residues. The CDR3 sequence: CASSFRGPSTEQYF. CDR3 coding DNA: TGTGCCAGCAGCTTCAGGGGCCCCTCTACGGAGCAGTACTTC. Using reference TRBV5-5 and TRBJ2-7 for the parts outside the CDR3, the full variable domain is DAGVTQSPTHLIKTRGQQVTLRCSPISGHKSVSWYQQVLGQGPQFIFQYYEKEERGRGNFPDRFSARQFPNYSSELNVNALLLGDSALYLCASSFRGPSTEQYFGPGTRLTVT.

This clonotype was counted only a few times. The chain joins TRBV5-4 to TRBJ1-2; 7 bases agree with TRBD1. The V gene end was trimmed by 2 bases and the J gene end by 5 bases; junction bases not matched to a gene: 6. The CDR3 extends over 14 amino acids. CDR1 is SGHNT, CDR2 YYREEE, per germline (reference sequence). The chain's CDR3 is CASSFSTGEYGYTF. The CDR3 DNA reads as TGTGCCAGCAGCTTCTCTACAGGGGAATATGGCTACACCTTC.

This clonotype appeared a few times. This chain joins TRBV5-1 and TRBJ1-2; TRBD1 is a possible D gene (5 bases). V was clipped by 0 bases and J by 7 bases, with 13 bases between them. CDR3 size: 14 residues. Per germline, CDR1 SGHRS and CDR2 YFSETQ. CDR3 protein: CASSLAEGRGGYTF. As DNA, the CDR3 is TGCGCCAGCAGCTTGGCCGAGGGAAGGGGTGGCTACACCTTC.

A few counts support this clonotype. The rearrangement uses TRBV10-3 and TRBJ2-1; 12 bases match TRBD2. The CDR3 consists of 16 residues. Germline V lookup: CDR1 ENHRY, CDR2 SYGVKD. J gave up 7 bases and V 8 bases, and 12 bases lay outside the gene matches. CDR3 residues: CAIRGGPSGGANEQFF. The CDR3 DNA reads as TGTGCCATCCGCGGCGGGCCTAGCGGGGGGGCAAATGAGCAGTTCTTC.

The gene calls are TRBV2 and TRBJ1-2; D ambiguous. Germline assignment: CDR1 SNHLY and CDR2 FYNNEI. CDR3 size: 12 residues. The V gene lost 8 bases and the J gene lost 2 bases, with 9 bases spanning the gap. Written as DNA, the CDR3 is TGTGCCAGCGATGGGCAAAACTATGGCTACACCTTC. As protein: CASDGQNYGYTF.

The CDR3 sequence: CSSSRDWEAFF. The CDR3 DNA reads as TGCAGCTCCTCTAGGGACTGGGAAGCTTTCTTT. The V and J genes are TRBV29-1 and TRBJ1-1; D might be TRBD1 (5 bases). The germline CDR1 and CDR2 sequences are SQVTM and ANQGSEA. The germline V and J ends were trimmed by 8 bases and 8 bases, with 15 bases remaining between them. This CDR3 has 11 residues. Together with reference TRBV29-1 and TRBJ1-1, the CDR3 gives the full variable domain: SAVISQKPSRDICQRGTSLTIQCQVDSQVTMMFWYRQQPGQSLTLIATANQGSEATYESGFVIDKFPISRPNLTFSTLTVSNMSPEDSSIYLCSSSRDWEAFFGQGTRLTVV.